These 30 T cell receptor beta chains were sequenced from one sample in a study of T cells in Graves' hyperthyroidism and ophthalmopathy. It was RNA transcripts that yielded the amplified TCR beta CDR3 regions. An initial round of RT-PCR targeting the TCR CDR3 relied on the HTBI primer set. TCRdb recomputed calls from the multiplex PCR reads with MiXCR, one row per CDR3 protein. Among over 450,000 distinct CDR3 sequences listed, over 15% were seen once. Sequencing input: blood. The source of these receptors is a woman aged 18-29 years with Graves' ophthalmopathy.

This clonotype was detected only a few times. This chain connects TRBV6-1 to TRBJ2-1, with 9 nucleotides matching TRBD1. Germline V gene data show CDR1 as MNHNS and CDR2 as SASEGT. V was pared by 6 bases and J by 4 bases, with 10 bases of the junction left unmatched. There are 16 residues in the CDR3. Written as DNA, the CDR3 is TGTGCCAGCAGAAGCCTTACAGGGGGCCCTTACAATGAGCAGTTCTTC. It translates to CASRSLTGGPYNEQFF.

This clonotype was recorded many times. The chain is built from TRBV20-1 and TRBJ2-3; the D gene could be TRBD1 or TRBD2 (5 bases each). The CDR3 is 14 residues long. The germline CDR1 and CDR2 sequences are DFQATT and SNEGSKA (reference sequence). V was pared by 4 bases and J by 0 bases, with 11 bases between. CDR3 sequence (DNA): TGCAGTGCTATAAACGGGGCTAGCACAGATACGCAGTATTTT. It encodes CSAINGASTDTQYF.

This chain joins TRBV12-3 or TRBV12-4 and TRBJ2-3; 9 bases agree with TRBD2. CDR3 length: 20 residues. The V gene end was trimmed by 6 bases and the J gene end by 2 bases; junction bases not matched to a gene: 21. The CDR3, as DNA: TGTGCCAGCAGGGCGGGACGGCAGGGCTTCCTAGCGGGATTCACAGATACGCAGTATTTT. Protein: CASRAGRQGFLAGFTDTQYF.

This chain links TRBV4-1 with TRBJ2-5, with a weak D call TRBD2 (6 bases). Germline V gives CDR1 MGHRA, CDR2 YSYEKL. Trimming removed 1 base at V and 5 bases at J, with 11 bases between. The CDR3 extends over 14 amino acids. The CDR3 protein is CASSQGLAFETQYF. In DNA form, the CDR3 reads TGCGCCAGCAGCCAAGGGCTAGCGTTCGAGACCCAGTACTTC.

About this clonotype: A much larger clone sits a single nucleotide away, making a read error possible. V and J are TRBV2 and TRBJ2-1; D gene unclear. CDR3 length: 11 amino acids. CDR1 and CDR2 (germline): SNHLY, FYNNEI. The CDR3 reads CAISEENEQFF. The CDR3 coding sequence is TGTGCCATCAGTGAGGAGAATGAGCAGTTCTTC.

The V gene is TRBV15, the J gene TRBJ2-2; the D is unclear. V was shortened by 1 base and J by 4 bases, with 13 bases between the two germline ends. The length of the CDR3 is 16 residues. Per germline, CDR1 LNHNV and CDR2 YYDKDF (reference sequence). CDR3 bases: TGTGCCACCAGCAGAGCACCCGGGCCTACCACCGGGGAGCTGTTTTTT. Its protein is CATSRAPGPTTGELFF.

A few counts support this clonotype. V usage is TRBV5-6 and J usage is TRBJ2-3; 8 bases agree with TRBD2. CDR1 is SGHDT and CDR2 is YYEEEE in the germline V gene. Unmatched junction bases numbered 8, after V lost 2 bases and J lost 9 bases. CDR3 length equals 14 residues. The chain's CDR3 is CASSFVVSGTTQYF. In DNA form, the CDR3 reads TGTGCCAGCAGCTTTGTTGTTAGCGGGACGACGCAGTATTTT.

The V call is TRBV10-3, the J call TRBJ1-2; D not certain. This CDR3 region has 15 residues. Trimming cost V 0 bases and J 3 bases, with 11 bases left between them. Germline values: CDR1 ENHRY, CDR2 SYGVKD. CDR3 nucleotide sequence: TGTGCCATCAGTGAGTCGACGATGGCGGACTATGGCTACACCTTC. Translating gives CAISESTMADYGYTF.

This clonotype has a handful of counts. This chain joins TRBV28 and TRBJ2-1; 8 bases match TRBD1. CDR1 and CDR2 (germline): MDHEN, SYDVKM. V shed 5 bases and J 0 bases; nucleotides not matched to a gene: 6. The length of the CDR3 is 16 residues. The CDR3 sequence: CASSPQGAPSYNEQFF. CDR3 coding DNA: TGTGCCAGCAGTCCTCAGGGGGCTCCCTCCTACAATGAGCAGTTCTTC.

The chain recombines TRBV20-1 with TRBJ2-5; D may match TRBD1 or TRBD2 (6 bases each). V lost 0 bases and J lost 7, with 24 bases in between. From germline, CDR1 is DFQATT and CDR2 SNEGSKA (reference sequence). CDR3 length equals 17 residues. The CDR3: CSARDALGGKYPRTQYF. DNA of the CDR3: TGCAGTGCTAGAGATGCCCTAGGGGGGAAGTACCCAAGGACCCAGTACTTC.

CDR3 in DNA: TGCGCCAGCAGCCCAATCTCTGGGGGCGCAAACTATGGCTACACCTTC. This sequence encodes CASSPISGGANYGYTF. The gene calls are TRBV5-1 and TRBJ1-2; D possibly corresponds to TRBD1 (6 bases). The germline gives CDR1 SGHRS, CDR2 YFSETQ. This CDR3 region has 16 residues. V lost 4 bases and J 2 bases, leaving 18 bases between the germline ends.

CDR3 residues: CASSDLHRDRVANEQFF. Written as DNA, the CDR3 is TGCGCCAGCAGTGATCTCCACCGGGACAGGGTTGCCAATGAGCAGTTCTTC. The chain employs TRBV10-2 and TRBJ2-1; TRBD1 agrees at 9 bases. The J segment lost 6 bases and the V segment lost 3 bases, leaving 12 bases of the junction unmatched. CDR1 and CDR2 from the germline V gene are WSHSY and SAAADI. This CDR3 has 17 amino acids.

The chain is built from TRBV11-1 and TRBJ2-2; 7 positions agree with TRBD2. Germline V gene sequence: CDR1 SGHAT, CDR2 FQDESV (reference sequence). The length of the CDR3 is 15 residues. V gave up 1 base and J gave up 4 bases; unmatched junction bases: 3. CDR3: CASSLGRGSTGELFF. The CDR3 bases are TGTGCCAGCAGCTTAGGGCGGGGGAGCACCGGGGAGCTGTTTTTT.

This clonotype was counted many times. The chain has TRBV5-1 and TRBJ2-1, with D possibly matching TRBD1 (6 bases). The CDR3 is 14 residues long. Germline CDR1 and CDR2: SGHRS and YFSETQ. V lost 4 bases to trimming and J lost 1 base, with 9 bases between them. Written as DNA, the CDR3 is TGCGCCAGCAGCCTGGGACAATCCTACAATGAGCAGTTCTTC. Amino acids: CASSLGQSYNEQFF.

Ten or more counts support this clonotype. The J gene is TRBJ2-3, the V gene TRBV12-3 or TRBV12-4, with D hard to call. The CDR3 runs 16 residues. V lost 1 base to trimming and J lost 6 bases, with 17 bases between them. The CDR3 DNA reads as TGTGCCAGCAGTTTAGGTGGGAATTCCGTGATTGATACGCAGTATTTT. As protein: CASSLGGNSVIDTQYF.

Many counts were recorded for this clonotype. V gene TRBV20-1 combines with J gene TRBJ2-3; 9 nucleotides align to TRBD2. The V and J ends lost 3 bases and 5 bases, in that order; junction bases with no gene match: 6. Germline CDR1 and CDR2: DFQATT and SNEGSKA (reference sequence). The CDR3 loop spans 14 amino acids. CDR3 sequence: CSARVRGGRDTQYF. In nucleotides, the CDR3 is TGCAGTGCTAGGGTGCGGGGGGGCCGAGATACGCAGTATTTT.

This clonotype came up many times. The rearrangement uses TRBV5-1 and TRBJ2-1, with 10 bases that match TRBD1. V lost 4 bases to trimming and J lost 6 bases; unmatched junction nucleotides: 10. This CDR3 is built from 16 residues. The germline CDR1 and CDR2 sequences are SGHRS and YFSETQ. The CDR3: CASSLDRGASRNEQFF. The CDR3 coding sequence is TGCGCCAGCAGCCTGGACAGGGGGGCTTCACGCAATGAGCAGTTCTTC.

This clonotype was seen repeatedly, ten times or more. This chain links TRBV11-2 with TRBJ1-1; D remains ambiguous. The germline V and J ends were trimmed by 5 bases and 6 bases, with 13 bases remaining between them. CDR1 SGHAT and CDR2 FQNNGV come from the germline V gene. The CDR3 has 13 amino acids. The CDR3 nucleotides read TGTGCCAGCAGCGGCGGCCGGTTCGCTGAAGCTTTCTTT. Its protein product is CASSGGRFAEAFF.

Ten or more counts support this clonotype. This chain joins TRBV11-2 and TRBJ2-3; D gene unclear. The CDR3 runs to 14 residues. Trimming cost V 6 bases and J 1 base, with 11 bases left between them. The germline gives CDR1 SGHAT, CDR2 FQNNGV. The chain's CDR3 is CASRDPRGTDTQYF. CDR3 nucleotide sequence: TGTGCCAGCAGAGACCCAAGGGGCACAGATACGCAGTATTTT.

This clonotype appeared many times. The genes are TRBV6-1 and TRBJ2-7; unclear D gene. CDR1 and CDR2 (germline): MNHNS, SASEGT. This CDR3 is built from 13 residues. V lost 6 bases to trimming and J lost 9 bases, with 18 bases between them. The CDR3 protein is CASSSRTGNGQYF. CDR3 bases: TGTGCCAGCAGCTCCCGGACGGGCAACGGGCAGTACTTC.

A few counts support this clonotype. The V and J genes are TRBV7-6 and TRBJ2-7; the D gene is possibly TRBD1 (6 bases). The germline gives CDR1 SGHVS, CDR2 FNYEAQ. Trimming stripped 1 base from V and 2 bases from J, with 18 bases between. The CDR3 consists of 17 residues. Here the CDR3 DNA reads TGTGCCAGCAGCTTAGAAGGGGGTCAGACGAGTACCTACGAGCAGTACTTC. Translating gives CASSLEGGQTSTYEQYF.

This clonotype was seen repeatedly, ten times or more. The chain has TRBV20-1 and TRBJ2-5; TRBD2 agrees at 12 bases. From germline, CDR1 is DFQATT and CDR2 SNEGSKA (reference sequence). The CDR3 has 15 residues. Trimming at V came to 6 bases and at J to 4 bases, leaving 9 bases not matched to a gene. The CDR3 spells CSASGLAGLGETQYF. CDR3 in DNA: TGCAGTGCGAGCGGACTAGCGGGGTTGGGAGAGACCCAGTACTTC.

This clonotype was counted many times. The chain combines TRBV11-2 with TRBJ1-2; D unclear. Trimming pared 4 bases from V and 4 bases from J, leaving 13 bases between. This CDR3 has 14 amino acids. The germline V gene encodes CDR1 SGHAT and CDR2 FQNNGV. The CDR3 is CASSYLGSPYGYTF. The DNA for the CDR3 is TGTGCCAGCAGCTACCTCGGGTCCCCCTATGGCTACACCTTC. The whole variable domain, remainder taken from reference TRBV11-2 and TRBJ1-2, is EAGVAQSPRYKIIEKRQSVAFWCNPISGHATLYWYQQILGQGPKLLIQFQNNGVVDDSQLPKDRFSAERLKGVDSTLKIQPAKLEDSAVYLCASSYLGSPYGYTFGSGTRLTVV.

This clonotype was detected many times. This chain links TRBV12-3 or TRBV12-4 with TRBJ1-1; D is unresolved. The CDR3 loop spans 13 amino acids. V lost 3 bases and J 0 bases, leaving 5 bases between the germline ends. In nucleotides, the CDR3 is TGTGCCAGCAGTTTCAACGTGAACACTGAAGCTTTCTTT. It specifies CASSFNVNTEAFF.

This rearrangement joins TRBV6-1 to TRBJ2-1, with 7 nucleotides matching TRBD2. The length of the CDR3 is 14 residues. Per the germline V gene, CDR1 is MNHNS and CDR2 is SASEGT. The junction had 5 bases not matched to a gene; V was cut back by 3 bases and J by 6 bases. CDR3 sequence: CASSDIGLVNEQFF. The CDR3 region has the DNA TGTGCCAGCAGTGATATAGGACTAGTCAATGAGCAGTTCTTC.

This clonotype was seen at least ten times. The chain recombines TRBV5-1 with TRBJ2-7, with D possibly matching TRBD1 (5 bases). This CDR3 spans 13 amino acids. Germline loops: CDR1 SGHRS, CDR2 YFSETQ. Trimming shortened V by 1 base and J by 5 bases, and 10 bases separated the two germline ends. CDR3 in amino acids: CASSLLVRDEQYF. CDR3 coding DNA: TGCGCCAGCAGCTTGTTGGTCAGGGACGAGCAGTACTTC.

This clonotype was seen a handful of times. The junction does not match germline at one end; this may be a read error. This rearrangement joins TRBV3-1 to TRBJ1-2; D gene ambiguous. This CDR3 comprises 13 residues. Germline V gene lookup returns CDR1 LGHDT and CDR2 YNNKEL (reference sequence). The CDR3 protein is CASSPFRDYGYTF. The CDR3 nucleotides are TGCGCCAGCAGCCCCTTCCGGGACTATGGCTACACCTTC.

This clonotype showed up many times. The chain combines TRBV7-8 with TRBJ2-1; maybe TRBD1 (5 bases). Between the trimmed V and J ends, which lost 1 base and 6 bases, there was a span of 16 bases. From germline, CDR1 is SGHVS and CDR2 FQNEAQ. The CDR3 is 16 residues long. The CDR3 region is CASSLEGPTRGNEQFF. In DNA, the CDR3 is TGTGCCAGCAGCTTAGAGGGGCCCACCAGAGGCAATGAGCAGTTCTTC.

The chain employs TRBV27 and TRBJ2-2, with 8 bases that match TRBD1. The CDR3 has 14 amino acids. V shed 8 bases and J 7 bases; nucleotides not matched to a gene: 9. CDR1 MNHEY and CDR2 SMNVEV come from the germline V gene (reference sequence). The CDR3 DNA follows: TGTGCCAGCCGGGCAGGGGGCGTTCTCGGGGAGCTGTTTTTT. Translating gives CASRAGGVLGELFF.

The chain employs TRBV7-6 and TRBJ1-1; TRBD1 is a possible D gene (5 bases). This CDR3 is 15 amino acids long. V lost 0 bases, J lost 0 bases, and 8 bases lay in between. Per germline, CDR1 SGHVS and CDR2 FNYEAQ. Written as DNA, the CDR3 is TGTGCCAGCAGCTTAGCGATGGGGCTGAACACTGAAGCTTTCTTT. Translation gives CASSLAMGLNTEAFF.